This T cell receptor beta chain comes out of a study of shared clonotypes between healthy human individuals. Germline loops: CDR1 LGHNA, CDR2 YNFKEQ. The CDR3 is 12 amino acids. The germline V and J ends were trimmed by 1 base and 6 bases, with 3 bases remaining between them. The study ran the assay at deep level. Using immunoSEQ multiplex PCR, the repertoire was profiled, and TCRdb retains in-frame clones only, with some absent. The table lists approximately 2.3 million clones, 85% to 95% of them singletons. The sample consisted of naive CD4+ T cells from PBMCs. As for subset: CD45RA+ positively selected. This TCR was sampled from a man younger than 35 in good health. Some clones in this sample may be carry-over from other donors' samples. The rearrangement uses TRBV4-2 and TRBJ2-2; unclear D gene. The CDR3 DNA reads as TGTGCCAGCAGCCAAGTAGCCGGGGAGCTGTTTTTT. This translates into CASSQVAGELFF.